These 11 T cell receptor beta chains were all obtained from the same sample, sequenced in a study of memory CD4+ T cells and cytomegalovirus serostatus. Assay: immunoSEQ multiplex PCR; the TCRdb copy retains only in-frame clones and omits some. This table has about 52,000 clones, more than 70% appearing once. Single viable CD3+CD4+CD8-CD45RO+ cells were sorted as the memory CD4+ T cells. The sequenced sample was memory CD4+ T cells from blood. All receptors derive from an adult in good health and CMV-seropositive.

The chain recombines TRBV5-8 with TRBJ1-1; D gene ambiguous. The CDR3 is made up of 13 amino acids. Looked up from germline, CDR1 is SGHTS and CDR2 is YDEGEE. The germline V and J ends were trimmed by 4 bases and 0 bases, with 7 bases remaining between them. The DNA for the CDR3 is TGTGCCAGCAGCCCCGCCATGAACACTGAAGCTTTCTTT. It yields the protein CASSPAMNTEAFF. Full variable domain (outside the CDR3, taken from reference TRBV5-8 and TRBJ1-1): EAGVTQSPTHLIKTRGQQATLRCSPISGHTSVYWYQQALGLGLQFLLWYDEGEERNRGNFPPRFSGRQFPNYSSELNVNALELEDSALYLCASSPAMNTEAFFGQGTRLTVV.

The chain has TRBV19 and TRBJ2-5; D gene ambiguous. This CDR3 contains 12 residues. V lost 9 bases, J lost 1 base, and 9 bases lay in between. Germline CDR1 is LNHDA and CDR2 is SQIVND (reference sequence). This CDR3 reads CASGRFQETQYF. Here the CDR3 DNA reads TGTGCCAGCGGAAGGTTCCAAGAGACCCAGTACTTC. Full variable domain (rest looked up from reference TRBV19 and TRBJ2-5): DGGITQSPKYLFRKEGQNVTLSCEQNLNHDAMYWYRQDPGQGLRLIYYSQIVNDFQKGDIAEGYSVSREKKESFPLTVTSAQKNPTAFYLCASGRFQETQYFGPGTRLLVL.

This chain links TRBV29-1 with TRBJ1-4; D is perhaps TRBD1 (6 bases). V was pared by 7 bases and J by 3 bases, with 12 bases between. Germline-derived CDR1 and CDR2 are SQVTM and ANQGSEA. This CDR3 region has 13 residues. CDR3 region: CSAGQTSNEKLFF. CDR3 DNA sequence: TGCAGCGCCGGACAGACCTCTAATGAAAAACTGTTTTTT.

The genes are TRBV15 and TRBJ2-1; no clear D. The CDR3 runs to 14 residues. CDR1 and CDR2 (germline): LNHNV, YYDKDF (reference sequence). Trimming shortened V by 0 bases and J by 9 bases, and 12 bases separated the two germline ends. CDR3 residues: CATSRDIILREQFF. For the CDR3, the DNA is TGTGCCACCAGCAGAGATATTATCCTCCGTGAGCAGTTCTTC.

The chain joins TRBV7-2 to TRBJ1-4; 7 bases are a match to TRBD1. The CDR3 consists of 15 residues. Germline values: CDR1 SGHTA, CDR2 FQGNSA. J gave up 7 bases and V 5 bases, and 10 bases lay outside the gene matches. The CDR3 sequence is CASSRSVGGGEKLFF. DNA for the CDR3: TGTGCCAGCAGCCGTAGCGTAGGGGGCGGTGAAAAACTGTTTTTT.

CDR3 in DNA: TGTGCCAGCAGCAAATTGATGGGGGACGAGCAGTACTTC. Translation gives CASSKLMGDEQYF. The J gene is TRBJ2-7, the V gene TRBV21-1. TRBV21-1 is a pseudogene segment. The CDR3 runs 13 residues.

The CDR3 is CASTAGGRDNSPLHF. The CDR3 coding sequence is TGTGCCAGTACCGCAGGGGGGAGAGATAATTCACCCCTCCACTTT. The gene calls are TRBV19 and TRBJ1-6, with 7 bases that match TRBD1. V lost 7 bases and J lost 5; bases outside the gene matches: 8. The CDR3 runs 15 residues. Germline V gives CDR1 LNHDA, CDR2 SQIVND (reference sequence). Combining the CDR3 with reference TRBV19 and TRBJ1-6 gives the whole variable domain DGGITQSPKYLFRKEGQNVTLSCEQNLNHDAMYWYRQDPGQGLRLIYYSQIVNDFQKGDIAEGYSVSREKKESFPLTVTSAQKNPTAFYLCASTAGGRDNSPLHFGNGTRLTVT.

This chain links TRBV6-4 with TRBJ2-1; TRBD2 matches at 10 bases. The V and J ends lost 6 bases and 0 bases, in that order; junction bases with no gene match: 5. The CDR3 consists of 16 residues. Germline CDR1 is MRHNA and CDR2 is SNTAGT. The chain's CDR3 is CASSLLAGASYNEQFF. In DNA, the CDR3 is TGTGCCAGCAGCCTCCTAGCGGGGGCCTCCTACAATGAGCAGTTCTTC.

The chain uses TRBV25-1 and TRBJ2-1; D tentatively fits TRBD1 or TRBD2 (5 bases each). The CDR3 sequence is 15 residues long. Germline V CDR1 and CDR2: MGHDK, SYGVNS. V gave up 7 bases and J gave up 4 bases, with 17 bases separating them. CDR3 DNA sequence: TGTGCCAGCATCCCCCCTGGGGGTCCGTACAATGAGCAGTTCTTC. Its translation: CASIPPGGPYNEQFF.

This clone was observed once. J is TRBJ1-3 and V is TRBV6-6, with D unresolved. Germline-derived CDR1 and CDR2 are MNHNY and SVGAGI (reference sequence). The CDR3 is 14 residues long. The V end lost 2 bases, the J end lost 3 bases, and 8 bases lay between the germline ends. This chain's CDR3 is CASSYDLYGNTIYF. The CDR3 DNA sequence: TGTGCCAGCAGTTACGACCTATATGGAAACACCATATATTTT.

V usage is TRBV6-5 and J usage is TRBJ2-2; maybe TRBD1 (6 bases). V lost 10 bases and J 9 bases, leaving 18 bases between the germline ends. The CDR3 length is 13 residues. Germline values: CDR1 MNHEY, CDR2 SVGAGI. The chain's CDR3 is CATQDSVGWELFF. The CDR3 DNA is TGTGCCACCCAGGACAGTGTAGGATGGGAGCTGTTTTTT.